Below, one T cell receptor beta chain is given with its context. Germline V gene data show CDR1 as SGHAT and CDR2 as FQDESV (reference sequence). V was cut by 5 bases and J by 3 bases, with 16 bases left in between. The CDR3 consists of 15 residues. The data were taken from a study of T-cell reconstitution after alpha-beta-depleted transplantation in children. Unique molecular identifiers were used to barcode this TCRbeta library. TCRdb reanalysed the PCR reads using MiXCR and keeps one entry per CDR3 protein. The sample consists of about 980,000 distinct CDR3 sequences, about 31% of them appearing once.

The material was PBMCs, mostly from graft donor cells, obtained 360 days after TCRalphabeta/CD19-depleted stem cell transplant. This sequence joins TRBV11-1 and TRBJ1-1, with D perhaps TRBD1 (5 bases). This sequence was found in a boy in the first two years of life who had a stem cell transplant for SCID, so the T cells may come from the graft donor. The CDR3, as DNA: TGTGCCAGCAGCCCCAGGGCCTACGGCCACACTGAAGCTTTCTTT. Translated: CASSPRAYGHTEAFF.